This T cell receptor (beta chain) was profiled in a study of siplizumab effects on memory and regulatory T cells. Study-level findings and limits: Memory cells seemed less diverse than naive T cells, which seemed major alloresponse contributors.

With respect to this clone: Its antigen is unidentified.

The CDR3 spans 14 residues. Trimming left V 3 bases short and J 7 bases short, with 12 bases between. The germline gives CDR1 SNHLY, CDR2 FYNNEI. The table came from immunoSEQ multiplex PCR; TCRdb's copy has only in-frame clones and leaves some out. There are some 100,000 clones in the sample; 91% occur only once, and around 2.6% lies in the top ten. The sequenced sample was CD4+ T cells sorted from blood. This clonotype was sampled from a human donor in good health. Some clones in this sample may be carry-over from other donors' samples. The J gene is TRBJ1-4, the V gene TRBV2; possible D gene TRBD1, 5 bases. The CDR3 DNA reads as TGTGCCAGCAGTGATACTGAGAGGGGTGAAAAACTGTTTTTT. Amino acid sequence: CASSDTERGEKLFF.